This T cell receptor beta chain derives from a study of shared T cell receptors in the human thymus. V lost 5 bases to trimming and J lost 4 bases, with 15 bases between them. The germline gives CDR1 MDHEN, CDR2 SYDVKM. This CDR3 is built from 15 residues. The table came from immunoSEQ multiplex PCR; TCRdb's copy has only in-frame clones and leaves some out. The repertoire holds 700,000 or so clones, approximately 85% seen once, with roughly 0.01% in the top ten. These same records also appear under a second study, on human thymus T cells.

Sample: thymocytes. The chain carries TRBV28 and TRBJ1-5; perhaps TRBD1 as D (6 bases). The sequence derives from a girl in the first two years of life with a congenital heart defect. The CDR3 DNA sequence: TGTGCCAGCAGTCCTAAAGGGACATTAAATCAGCCCCAGCATTTT. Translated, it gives CASSPKGTLNQPQHF.